This T cell receptor (beta chain) stems from a study of somatic mutations in cytotoxic T cells in rheumatoid arthritis. The V segment lost 6 bases and the J segment 7 bases; nucleotides outside the gene matches: 11. Germline lookup yields CDR1 SGHTA and CDR2 FQGTGA. There are 14 residues in the CDR3. Study-level findings and limits: The modest underrepresentation of TRBV07 observed in rheumatoid arthritis patients was not subjected to multiple-comparison adjustment. Patients with a largest CD8+ clone exceeding 20% of CD8+ cells numbered about an eighth of the 65. Compared with age-matched healthy controls, rheumatoid arthritis patients did not differ significantly in CD8+ T-cell clonality.

Both CD4+ and CD8+ cells were separated through positive magnetic bead selection, and their purity was verified using flow cytometry. The protocol was immunoSEQ multiplex PCR, while the TCRdb copy is restricted to in-frame clones and leaves out a portion. This sample has approximately 14,000 clones, with 82% found just once. About this clone: As yet, its antigen is unknown.

Sequencing was carried out using CD8+ T cells sorted from blood. This receptor was obtained from an adult with rheumatoid arthritis. This chain links TRBV7-3 with TRBJ1-2; 7 positions match TRBD1. The CDR3 here is CASRQGPDSGGYTF. The CDR3 bases are TGTGCCAGCAGACAGGGGCCCGACTCAGGTGGCTACACCTTC.